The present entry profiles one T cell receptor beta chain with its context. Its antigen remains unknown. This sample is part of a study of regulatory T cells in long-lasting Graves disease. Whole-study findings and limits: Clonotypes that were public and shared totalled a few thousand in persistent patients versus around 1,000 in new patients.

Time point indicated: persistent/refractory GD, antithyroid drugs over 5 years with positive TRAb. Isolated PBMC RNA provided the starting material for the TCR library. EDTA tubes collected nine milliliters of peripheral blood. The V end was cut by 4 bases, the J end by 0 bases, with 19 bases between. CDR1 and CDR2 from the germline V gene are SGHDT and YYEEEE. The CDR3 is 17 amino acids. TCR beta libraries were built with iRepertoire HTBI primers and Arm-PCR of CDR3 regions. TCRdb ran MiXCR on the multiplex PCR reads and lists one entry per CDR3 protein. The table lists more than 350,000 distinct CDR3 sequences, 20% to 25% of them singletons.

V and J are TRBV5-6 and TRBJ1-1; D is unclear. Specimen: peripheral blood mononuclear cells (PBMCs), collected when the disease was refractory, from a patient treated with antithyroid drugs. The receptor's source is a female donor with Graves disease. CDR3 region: CASSPRSWGGMNTEAFF. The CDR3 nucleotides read TGTGCCAGCAGCCCCCGAAGTTGGGGTGGGATGAACACTGAAGCTTTCTTT. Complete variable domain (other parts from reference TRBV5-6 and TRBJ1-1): DAGVTQSPTHLIKTRGQQVTLRCSPKSGHDTVSWYQQALGQGPQFIFQYYEEEERQRGNFPDRFSGHQFPNYSSELNVNALLLGDSALYLCASSPRSWGGMNTEAFFGQGTRLTVV.